There are a few counts of the clone carrying this TCR beta chain. With a much larger clone just one base away, this may be a read error. This sample stems from a study of kidney transplant recipient with SARS-CoV-2 infection. In TCRdb, the reads were re-called with MiXCR into one record per CDR3 protein. The table records 200,000 to 300,000 distinct CDR3 sequences, 25% to 30% of them present only once. From germline, CDR1 is MGHRA and CDR2 YSYEKL. The CDR3 is 15 amino acids. The V segment lost 7 bases and the J segment 4 bases; nucleotides outside the gene matches: 12. The material was a blood sample, obtained at baseline and between days 110 and 120 from a kidney transplant recipient. The chain recombines TRBV4-1 with TRBJ1-2; 7 bases line up with TRBD1. The TCR originated in a male patient in his 30s who had COVID-19 and was a kidney transplant recipient. Some T cells may originate from the graft donor. CDR3 loop: CASNQGGQATYGYTF. The CDR3 region has the DNA TGCGCCAGCAACCAGGGTGGACAGGCGACCTATGGCTACACCTTC.